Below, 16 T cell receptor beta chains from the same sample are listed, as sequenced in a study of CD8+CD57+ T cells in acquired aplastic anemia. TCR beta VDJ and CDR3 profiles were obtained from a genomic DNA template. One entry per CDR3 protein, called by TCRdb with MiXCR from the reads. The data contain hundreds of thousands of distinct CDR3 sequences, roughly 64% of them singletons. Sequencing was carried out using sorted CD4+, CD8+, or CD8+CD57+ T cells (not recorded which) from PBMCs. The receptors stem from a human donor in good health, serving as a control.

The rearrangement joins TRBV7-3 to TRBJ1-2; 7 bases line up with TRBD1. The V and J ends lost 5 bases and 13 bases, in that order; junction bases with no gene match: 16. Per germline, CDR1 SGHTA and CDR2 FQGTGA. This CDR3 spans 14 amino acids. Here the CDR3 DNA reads TGTGCCAGCAGCATAATGACAGGGAAAATTCACTCCACCTTC. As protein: CASSIMTGKIHSTF.

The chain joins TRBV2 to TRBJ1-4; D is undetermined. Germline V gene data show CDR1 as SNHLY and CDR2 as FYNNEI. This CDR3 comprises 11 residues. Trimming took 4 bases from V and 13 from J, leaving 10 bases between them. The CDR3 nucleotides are TGTGCCAGCAGTGTCGGTGCTGGACTGTTTTTT. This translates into CASSVGAGLFF.

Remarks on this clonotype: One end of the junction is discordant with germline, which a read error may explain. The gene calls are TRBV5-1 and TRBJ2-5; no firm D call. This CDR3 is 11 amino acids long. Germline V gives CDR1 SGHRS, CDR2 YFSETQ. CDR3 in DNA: TGTGCCAGCAGCGTGGCAGGAACCGATTCCTTC. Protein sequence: CASSVAGTDSF.

In DNA, the CDR3 is TGTGCCAGCAGGCCGACCGGATTTCGGGTCACAGATACGCAGTATTTT. Translating gives CASRPTGFRVTDTQYF. This chain links TRBV5-6 with TRBJ2-3; no clear D. Germline CDR1 is SGHDT and CDR2 is YYEEEE. The CDR3 contains 16 residues. V lost 5 bases and J lost 2, with 18 bases in between.

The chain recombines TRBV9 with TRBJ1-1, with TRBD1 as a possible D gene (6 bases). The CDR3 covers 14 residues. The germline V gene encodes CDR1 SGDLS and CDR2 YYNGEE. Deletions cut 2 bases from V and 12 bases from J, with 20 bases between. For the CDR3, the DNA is TGTGCCAGCAGCGTCGACCGGGACAATACTGACACTTTCTTT. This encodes CASSVDRDNTDTFF.

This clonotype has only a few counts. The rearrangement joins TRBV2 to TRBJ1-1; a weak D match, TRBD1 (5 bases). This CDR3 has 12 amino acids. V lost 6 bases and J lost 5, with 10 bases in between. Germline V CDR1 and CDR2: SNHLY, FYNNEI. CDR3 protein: CASRLGDTEAFF. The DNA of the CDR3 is TGTGCCAGCAGGCTGGGGGATACTGAAGCTTTCTTT.

The CDR3 DNA sequence: TGTGCCACCAGCAGAATCGGGGGCAATCAGCCCCAGCATTTT. Its translation: CATSRIGGNQPQHF. J is TRBJ1-5 and V is TRBV15; D uncertain. V was cut by 2 bases and J by 2 bases, with 7 bases left in between. From germline, CDR1 is LNHNV and CDR2 YYDKDF (reference sequence). This CDR3 has 14 residues.

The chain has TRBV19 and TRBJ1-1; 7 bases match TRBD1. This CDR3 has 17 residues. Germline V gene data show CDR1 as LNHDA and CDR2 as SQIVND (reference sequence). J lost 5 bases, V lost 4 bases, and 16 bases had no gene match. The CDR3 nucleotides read TGTGCCAGTAGTACAGGTAGGGGGCAGGTCGCCGATACTGAAGCTTTCTTT. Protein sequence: CASSTGRGQVADTEAFF.

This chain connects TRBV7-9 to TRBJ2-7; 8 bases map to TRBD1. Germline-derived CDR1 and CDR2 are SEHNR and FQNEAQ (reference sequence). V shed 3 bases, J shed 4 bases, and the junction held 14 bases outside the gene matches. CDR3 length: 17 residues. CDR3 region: CASSLRRGLYEQYEQYF. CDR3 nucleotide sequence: TGTGCCAGCAGCTTGCGCAGGGGGCTCTACGAGCAGTACGAGCAGTACTTC.

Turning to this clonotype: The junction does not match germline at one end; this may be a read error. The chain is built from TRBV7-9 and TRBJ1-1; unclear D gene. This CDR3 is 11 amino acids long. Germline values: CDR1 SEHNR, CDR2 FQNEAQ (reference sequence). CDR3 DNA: TGTGCCAGCACCGCTATCACTGAAGCTTCCTTT. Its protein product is CASTAITEASF.

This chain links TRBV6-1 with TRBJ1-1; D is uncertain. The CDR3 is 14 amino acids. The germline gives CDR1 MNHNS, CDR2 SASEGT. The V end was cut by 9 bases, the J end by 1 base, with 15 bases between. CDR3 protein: CASFSGTTNTEAFF. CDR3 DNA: TGTGCCAGTTTCAGCGGAACGACGAACACTGAAGCTTTCTTT.

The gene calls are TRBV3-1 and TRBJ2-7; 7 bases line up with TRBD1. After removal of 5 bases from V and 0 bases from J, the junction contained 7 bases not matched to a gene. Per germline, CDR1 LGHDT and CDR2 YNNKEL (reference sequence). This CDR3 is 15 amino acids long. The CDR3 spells CASSVAGTASYEQYF. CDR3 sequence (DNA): TGTGCCAGCAGCGTAGCTGGGACAGCCTCCTACGAGCAGTACTTC.

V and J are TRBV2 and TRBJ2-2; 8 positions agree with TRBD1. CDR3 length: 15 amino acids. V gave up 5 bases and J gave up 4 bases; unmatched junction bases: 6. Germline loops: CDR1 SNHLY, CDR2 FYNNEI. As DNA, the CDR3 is TGTGCCAGCAGTCTCCGGACAGGGAGCACCGGGGAGCTGTTTTTT. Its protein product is CASSLRTGSTGELFF. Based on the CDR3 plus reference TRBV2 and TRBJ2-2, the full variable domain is EPEVTQTPSHQVTQMGQEVILRCVPISNHLYFYWYRQILGQKVEFLVSFYNNEISEKSEIFDDQFSVERPDGSNFTLKIRSTKLEDSAMYFCASSLRTGSTGELFFGEGSRLTVL.

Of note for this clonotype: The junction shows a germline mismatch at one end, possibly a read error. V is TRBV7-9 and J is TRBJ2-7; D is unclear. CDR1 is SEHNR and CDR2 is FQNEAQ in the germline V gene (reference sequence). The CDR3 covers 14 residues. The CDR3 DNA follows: TGTGCCAGCAGCTTTACAGAAACTTCCTCACCCCACCACTTC. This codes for CASSFTETSSPHHF.

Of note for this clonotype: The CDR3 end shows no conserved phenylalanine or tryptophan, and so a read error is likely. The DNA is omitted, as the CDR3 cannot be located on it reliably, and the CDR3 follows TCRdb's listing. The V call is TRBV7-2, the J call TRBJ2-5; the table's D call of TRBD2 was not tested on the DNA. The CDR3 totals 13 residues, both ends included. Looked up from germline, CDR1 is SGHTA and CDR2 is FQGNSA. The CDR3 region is CASSLGPVAGRHE.

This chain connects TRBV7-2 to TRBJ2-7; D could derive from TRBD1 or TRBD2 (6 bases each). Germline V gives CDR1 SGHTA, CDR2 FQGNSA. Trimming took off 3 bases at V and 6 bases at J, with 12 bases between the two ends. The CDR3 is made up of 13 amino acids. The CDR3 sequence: CASSLAGDCEQYF. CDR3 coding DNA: TGTGCCAGCAGCTTGGCAGGGGACTGCGAGCAGTACTTC.